The rows below give T cell receptor beta chains drawn from one sample of a study of T-cell reconstitution after alpha-beta-depleted transplantation in children. One entry per CDR3 protein results from TCRdb running MiXCR on the PCR reads. The sample lists about 250,000 distinct CDR3 sequences, around 25% occurring once. This material consisted of PBMCs, mostly from graft donor cells, taken 360 days after TCRalphabeta/CD19-depleted stem cell transplant. The receptors come from a female patient aged 2-9 years who had a stem cell transplant for congenital amegakaryocytic thrombocytopenia, so the T cells may come from the graft donor. Both conserved end residues are part of each CDR3. The order of the fields is CDR3 DNA, CDR3 protein, J gene, clone size, V gene, D gene. The D gene is left open where the match is weak. Not all rows give a size; the values are once, few, many and, for expanded clones, a class.

TGCGCCAGCAGCCTCCCAGGGACAGGGGGTTACACCGGGGAGCTGTTTTTT	CASSLPGTGGYTGELFF	TRBJ2-2	few	TRBV5-1	TRBD1
TGCAGCCACGGACTCCCCGACACTGAAGCTTTCTTT	CSHGLPDTEAFF	TRBJ1-1	few	TRBV29-1	-
TGTGCCAGCAGCGGAAGCGGGAGGGTTGAGCAGTTCTTC	CASSGSGRVEQFF	TRBJ2-1	-	TRBV7-8	TRBD2
TGTGCCATCAGTGAGTCTAGGGCCCTTGCGGGAGGCTACACCTTC	CAISESRALAGGYTF	TRBJ1-2	few	TRBV10-3	-
TGTGCCAGCAGCTTGGGGGGACAGGGAGAAGAGACCCAGTACTTC	CASSLGGQGEETQYF	TRBJ2-5	-	TRBV5-6	TRBD1
TGTGCCACCAGTGAGACAGGCGTTCCGAACACCGGGGAGCTGTTTTTT	CATSETGVPNTGELFF	TRBJ2-2	few	TRBV24-1	-
TGTGCCAGCAGTTCCGACTCCCCAATCTCTAGCGGGAGACGCTACGAGCAGTACTTC	CASSSDSPISSGRRYEQYF	TRBJ2-7	few	TRBV12-3/TRBV12-4	TRBD2
TGTGCCAGCAGCGAGGGGACAGGGGGCGACTCTGAAGCTTTCTTT	CASSEGTGGDSEAFF	TRBJ1-1	-	TRBV9	TRBD1
TGCGCCAGCAGCCAAGGGATCGGACGAGTCCAAGAGACCCAGTACTTC	CASSQGIGRVQETQYF	TRBJ2-5	-	TRBV4-1	-
TGTGCCAGCAGCCATCAAGACAGGGGTCAGACCCAGTACTTC	CASSHQDRGQTQYF	TRBJ2-5	-	TRBV7-9	TRBD1
TGTGCCAGTAGTCCTGACCGAGGGGTCGGGGAGATTGAAGCTTTCTTT	CASSPDRGVGEIEAFF	TRBJ1-1	-	TRBV19	-
TGTGCCAGCAGCCTCCGTCCCGAGACAGGTAGAACGCAGTATTTT	CASSLRPETGRTQYF	TRBJ2-3	-	TRBV13	-
TGTGCCAGCAGTGAAGGACTAGCGGGGACCCAAGAGACCCAGTACTTC	CASSEGLAGTQETQYF	TRBJ2-5	-	TRBV2	TRBD2
TGTGCCTGGAGTGAGGGGGCGCCTAATTCACCCCTCCACTTT	CAWSEGAPNSPLHF	TRBJ1-6	few	TRBV30	TRBD1
TGTGCCAGCAGTTTGCCAGGGGCAGATACGCAGTATTTT	CASSLPGADTQYF	TRBJ2-3	few	TRBV12-3/TRBV12-4	-
TGCAGCGTTGAAGAAACCCGTCAAGAGACCCAGTACTTC	CSVEETRQETQYF	TRBJ2-5	-	TRBV29-1	-
TGTGCCAGCAGCTTAGCGGCAGGGCCGGGGGGAGAAGCTTTCTTT	CASSLAAGPGGEAFF	TRBJ1-1	few	TRBV7-6	-
TGTGCCATCAGTGAGGGGTACAGGGGGAAAAACATTCAGTACTTC	CAISEGYRGKNIQYF	TRBJ2-4	-	TRBV10-3	TRBD1